This T cell receptor (beta chain) was obtained from a study of blood T cell repertoires in COVID-19 (dated by TCRdb to the early 2020s). The study in broad terms: Collaborator samples came from the United States, Italy and Spain and covered acute and convalescent phases of COVID-19. The prospective study material was composed of cDNA or gDNA derived from T cells, B-cell-depleted T cells, or PBMCs. Deeply sampled blood TCRbeta repertoires from subjects exposed to, actively infected with, or recovered from COVID-19 were included in the dataset. The repertoires were released in a freely available public database intended as a resource for research on the immune response to SARS-CoV-2. Samples came from the ongoing ImmuneRACE study (first 160 participants) plus 1,254 subjects from 6 global collaborators. A de-identified subject ID, COVID-19 status, age in years and sex were almost always included in the sample metadata. HLA class I and class II types, where available, came from metadata supplied by the sample provider rather than from assay-based typing. General findings and caveats noted by the study authors: The amount of clinical and demographic metadata varied by source and participant and was provided uncurated.

TCRbeta CDR3 regions were amplified from genomic DNA using the immunoSEQ Assay, a bias-controlled multiplex PCR. The original pipeline was this. Within the assay, amplification of reference gene primers was used to estimate how many nucleated cells each sample contained. To quantify the absolute abundance of each unique TCRbeta CDR3 rearrangement, sequence reads were collapsed and filtered. Productive Simpson clonality was computed per sample as the square root of Simpson's diversity index over productive rearrangements. This is the immuneACCESS table as TCRdb keeps it, with only in-frame sequences that have V and J called. A part of the clones is gone; compared with another copy, unresolved V genes explain less than half, and the rest is unexplained. That table is the source of V, J and clone size, and D and trimming were worked out from the DNA. The table for this sample lists about 170,000 clones; roughly 90% of them were counted only once. The top ten constitute around 1.2% of the sample.

In the prospective study, participants were about 18 to 100 years old, resided in 25 or so geographic areas of the United States, and were enrolled through a virtual design. In the prospective study, participants were assigned to cohorts based on the clinical history participants reported in a screening survey and a study questionnaire. Mobile phlebotomists in the prospective study collected whole blood, serum and a nasopharyngeal or oropharyngeal swab from every participant. Participants in the prospective study had the option to provide additional blood draws and questionnaires over an approximately 2-month period. Blood samples from the prospective study were shipped frozen or at room temperature prior to DNA extraction. This clone has just a few counts. No cognate antigen has been identified for it. One base away there is no much larger clone; base qualities are not given. The germline V gene encodes CDR1 LNHDA and CDR2 SQIVND (reference sequence). The trim is 1 base for V and 9 bases for J, with a gap of 13 bases between the germline ends. The CDR3 numbers 14 residues from cysteine through phenylalanine. Only the CDR3 DNA stays, 42 bases, in frame from base 1.

The sequence links TRBV19 to TRBJ2-1; TRBD2 could be the D gene, as 5 bases match. The source of this sequence is a human donor with acute COVID-19. The donor label of this sample is uncertain. The sample taken for sequencing was PBMCs or T cells enriched from blood (not recorded which). The DNA sequence is given as TGTGCCAGTAGTATAGCTGACGGAGGCTTTGAGCAGTTCTTC. It encodes CASSIADGGFEQFF. The CDR3, completed at both ends by the reference TRBV19 and TRBJ2-1 genes, gives the full variable domain DGGITQSPKYLFRKEGQNVTLSCEQNLNHDAMYWYRQDPGQGLRLIYYSQIVNDFQKGDIAEGYSVSREKKESFPLTVTSAQKNPTAFYLCASSIADGGFEQFFGPGTRLTVL.